The entry below gives a single TCR beta chain sequence along with its context. Its antigen is unidentified. The data stem from a study of T cell responses to AZD1222 COVID-19 vaccine. Study findings and constraints: With dominance at 160-218 and 743-854, vaccine-associated CD4 TCRs spanned spike.

Repertoires were generated with immunoSEQ multiplex PCR, while TCRdb's copy carries only in-frame clones and drops some. The sample has 100,000 to 150,000 clones; about nine tenths are singletons. V lost 3 bases, J lost 8 bases, and 18 bases lay in between. Germline V lookup: CDR1 LGHDT, CDR2 YNNKEL (reference sequence). This CDR3 comprises 15 residues. This chain uses TRBV3-1 (or the pseudogene TRBV3-2) with TRBJ2-3; tentatively, D is TRBD2 (7 bases). The receptor was derived from an adult in good health. The specimen comprised peripheral blood, sampled on day 0 of AZD1222 vaccination. The DNA for the CDR3 is TGTGCCAGCAGCCAGGGGGGCGGGGGCCGAGGTACGCAGTATTTT. It translates to CASSQGGGGRGTQYF.